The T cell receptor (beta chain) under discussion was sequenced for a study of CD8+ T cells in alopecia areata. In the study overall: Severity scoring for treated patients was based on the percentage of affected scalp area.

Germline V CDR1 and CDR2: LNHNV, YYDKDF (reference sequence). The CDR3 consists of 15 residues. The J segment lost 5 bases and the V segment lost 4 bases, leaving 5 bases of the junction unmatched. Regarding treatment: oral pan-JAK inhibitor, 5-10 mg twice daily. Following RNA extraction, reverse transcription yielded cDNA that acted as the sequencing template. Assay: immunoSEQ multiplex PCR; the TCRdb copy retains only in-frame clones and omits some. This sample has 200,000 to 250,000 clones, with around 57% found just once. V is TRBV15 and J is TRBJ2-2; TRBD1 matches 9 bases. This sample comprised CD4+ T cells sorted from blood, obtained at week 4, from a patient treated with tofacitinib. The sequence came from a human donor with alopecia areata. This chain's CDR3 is CATSIGDRATGELFF. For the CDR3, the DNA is TGTGCCACCAGCATAGGGGACAGGGCAACCGGGGAGCTGTTTTTT. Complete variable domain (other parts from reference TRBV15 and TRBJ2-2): DAMVIQNPRYQVTQFGKPVTLSCSQTLNHNVMYWYQQKSSQAPKLLFHYYDKDFNNEADTPDNFQSRRPNTSFCFLDIRSPGLGDTAMYLCATSIGDRATGELFFGEGSRLTVL.